This entry lists 3 T cell receptor beta chains sequenced from one sample in a study of T cell responses to AZD1222 COVID-19 vaccine. Clones were sequenced by immunoSEQ multiplex PCR, and TCRdb holds only the in-frame ones, with some missing. The table has fewer than 150,000 clones, more than 70% seen once. This specimen consisted of peripheral blood, obtained 28 days after the second AZD1222 dose. The origin of the receptors is an adult who received the AZD1222 COVID-19 vaccine.

The chain couples TRBV19 to TRBJ2-2, with D hard to call. V lost 6 bases and J lost 5, with 10 bases in between. The V gene's germline CDR1 is LNHDA and CDR2 SQIVND (reference sequence). The CDR3 is 13 residues long. CDR3 region: CASSLPPTGELFF. The CDR3 region has the DNA TGTGCCAGTAGCCTCCCCCCAACCGGGGAGCTGTTTTTT.

V usage is TRBV14 and J usage is TRBJ2-3; D uncertain. The germline CDR1 and CDR2 sequences are SGHDN and FVKESK. The CDR3 runs to 12 residues. Trimming removed 1 base at V and 10 bases at J, with 9 bases between. The CDR3, as DNA: TGTGCCAGCAGCCAAGCCCTTATGGCGCAGTATTTT. Translation: CASSQALMAQYF.

The chain employs TRBV5-1 and TRBJ2-1; perhaps D is TRBD1 or TRBD2 (5 bases each). This CDR3 spans 14 amino acids. V lost 7 bases and J lost 3, with 14 bases in between. CDR1 is SGHRS, CDR2 YFSETQ, per germline. This CDR3 is CASGPGPSYNEQFF. The CDR3 DNA reads as TGCGCCAGCGGGCCGGGACCGAGCTACAATGAGCAGTTCTTC.